The next 30 T cell receptor beta chains were all read from a single sample in a study of beta chain features in type 1 diabetes. Antigens for these TCRs are unknown. Sequencing targeted expressed TCRB transcripts, as all isolated RNA had been reverse transcribed. Here immunoSEQ multiplex PCR was the method, and the copy in TCRdb shows in-frame clones only, minus some. The profile shows roughly 150,000 clones, around 9.7% of them singletons. Whole-study findings and limits: Significant though moderate, a shortening of TCRB CDR3s appeared in all four CD4+ subsets of Type 1 diabetes patients.

Specimen: central memory CD4+ T cells from blood. The receptors come from a woman aged 30 to 39 with type 1 diabetes.

CDR3 residues: CASRPQVRAWDTEAFF. The CDR3 DNA follows: TGCGCCAGCAGGCCCCAGGTCCGAGCTTGGGACACTGAAGCTTTCTTT. This chain connects TRBV5-1 to TRBJ1-1; D call uncertain. Germline CDR1 and CDR2: SGHRS and YFSETQ. This CDR3 contains 16 residues. Trimming removed 5 bases at V and 3 bases at J, with 20 bases between.

This clone has just a few counts. This CDR3 is CASSVGQGAGETQYF. The DNA for the CDR3 is TGTGCCAGCAGCGTAGGGCAGGGGGCGGGGGAGACCCAGTACTTC. This sequence joins TRBV9 and TRBJ2-5, with 8 bases matching TRBD1. CDR1 SGDLS and CDR2 YYNGEE come from the germline V gene. The CDR3 has 15 residues. Germline trimming cut 0 bases from V and 5 bases from J; bases unmatched to any gene: 6.

This clone has more than one count but fewer than ten. V is TRBV15 and J is TRBJ2-2; D is perhaps TRBD1 (6 bases). Germline V lookup: CDR1 LNHNV, CDR2 YYDKDF (reference sequence). The ends were cut back, 1 base at V and 7 bases at J, with 7 bases in the middle. The CDR3 has 13 residues. The CDR3, as DNA: TGTGCCACCAGCAGAGCAGGGGTCGGGGAGCTGTTTTTT. It yields the protein CATSRAGVGELFF.

This clone turned up a few times. The gene calls are TRBV30 and TRBJ1-2, with 9 bases identical to TRBD1. Germline trimming cut 3 bases from V and 8 bases from J; bases unmatched to any gene: 7. CDR3 length: 13 residues. Germline V gives CDR1 GTSNPN, CDR2 SVGIG (reference sequence). The CDR3 is CAWRYRGRGGYTF. Here the CDR3 DNA reads TGTGCCTGGAGGTACAGGGGGCGCGGAGGCTACACCTTC.

Only a few counts were recorded for this clone. V is TRBV5-1 and J is TRBJ1-1, with 10 nucleotides matching TRBD1. V lost 4 bases and J lost 4; bases outside the gene matches: 1. The CDR3 loop spans 13 amino acids. CDR1 and CDR2 from the germline V gene are SGHRS and YFSETQ. The CDR3 here is CASSGTGVTEAFF. CDR3 nucleotides: TGCGCCAGCAGCGGGACAGGGGTCACTGAAGCTTTCTTT. The variable domain in full, with the rest retrieved from reference TRBV5-1 and TRBJ1-1, is KAGVTQTPRYLIKTRGQQVTLSCSPISGHRSVSWYQQTPGQGLQFLFEYFSETQRNKGNFPGRFSGRQFSNSRSEMNVSTLELGDSALYLCASSGTGVTEAFFGQGTRLTVV.

This clone has just a few counts. V gene TRBV7-9 combines with J gene TRBJ1-1; D unclear. The CDR3 extends over 13 amino acids. In germline, CDR1 is SEHNR, CDR2 FQNEAQ (reference sequence). Trimming shortened V by 6 bases and J by 3 bases, and 11 bases separated the two germline ends. CDR3 coding DNA: TGTGCCAGCAGTAATTCCGGGGACACTGAAGCTTTCTTT. It encodes CASSNSGDTEAFF.

The chain employs TRBV14 and TRBJ2-3; 7 positions match TRBD2. The germline CDR1 and CDR2 sequences are SGHDN and FVKESK. The J segment lost 6 bases and the V segment lost 2 bases, leaving 11 bases of the junction unmatched. This CDR3 is built from 16 residues. In DNA form, the CDR3 reads TGTGCCAGCAGCCAACGGAGGCGGGAGTTTCGGGATACGCAGTATTTT. Translating it yields CASSQRRREFRDTQYF.

This chain connects TRBV29-1 to TRBJ2-5, with D unclear. V was pared by 2 bases and J by 2 bases, with 3 bases between. The germline gives CDR1 SQVTM, CDR2 ANQGSEA. This CDR3 is 11 amino acids long. In DNA form, the CDR3 reads TGCAGCGTTGAAACTCAAGAGACCCAGTACTTC. This translates into CSVETQETQYF.

This clone was counted only a few times. V usage is TRBV29-1 and J usage is TRBJ1-1, with no clear D. The CDR3 is made up of 14 amino acids. V was trimmed by 4 bases and J by 1 base, leaving 13 bases between them. Germline values: CDR1 SQVTM, CDR2 ANQGSEA. The CDR3 region has the DNA TGCAGCGTTGGTCTAGCGAGCTCGAACACTGAAGCTTTCTTT. Translation: CSVGLASSNTEAFF.

This clone was detected a few times. V is TRBV18 and J is TRBJ2-7; 14 nucleotides match TRBD2. The trim removed 6 bases at V and 5 bases at J, leaving 9 bases unmatched. The CDR3 has 16 residues. Germline loops: CDR1 KGHSH, CDR2 LQKENI. Here the CDR3 DNA reads TGTGCCAGCTCCCCGGGACTAGCGGGAGAGAGGCACGAGCAGTACTTC. It is translated as CASSPGLAGERHEQYF.

The chain carries TRBV5-4 and TRBJ2-6; 11 bases line up with TRBD1. The germline CDR1 and CDR2 sequences are SGHNT and YYREEE (reference sequence). V shed 4 bases, J shed 4 bases, and the junction held 4 bases outside the gene matches. The CDR3 is 16 residues long. For the CDR3, the DNA is TGTGCCAGCAGCCAGGACAGGGGGCACGGGGCCAACGTCCTGACTTTC. Protein sequence: CASSQDRGHGANVLTF. Based on the CDR3 plus reference TRBV5-4 and TRBJ2-6, the full variable domain is ETGVTQSPTHLIKTRGQQVTLRCSSQSGHNTVSWYQQALGQGPQFIFQYYREEENGRGNFPPRFSGLQFPNYSSELNVNALELDDSALYLCASSQDRGHGANVLTFGAGSRLTVL.

The rearrangement uses TRBV23-1 and TRBJ2-2; 7 positions match TRBD1. TRBV23-1 is annotated as an ORF whose role is uncertain. The CDR3 length is 24 residues. Germline trimming cut 3 bases from V and 6 bases from J; bases unmatched to any gene: 34. The CDR3 loop is CASSHSRAIIRGQPKNRTAGELFF. The CDR3 DNA is TGCGCCAGCAGTCACTCTCGGGCCATCATTAGGGGACAGCCGAAGAACCGAACCGCCGGGGAGCTGTTTTTT.

This clone was seen a handful of times. J is TRBJ1-2 and V is TRBV7-9, with TRBD1 matching over 8 bases. This CDR3 has 15 amino acids. Germline lookup yields CDR1 SEHNR and CDR2 FQNEAQ (reference sequence). V shed 5 bases and J 3 bases; nucleotides not matched to a gene: 8. The CDR3 spells CASSPRPTGDYGYTF. The CDR3 DNA sequence: TGTGCCAGCAGCCCTAGGCCGACAGGGGACTATGGCTACACCTTC.

This sequence joins TRBV28 and TRBJ2-6; a possible D gene is TRBD1 (6 bases). In germline, CDR1 is MDHEN, CDR2 SYDVKM. Trimming cost V 2 bases and J 2 bases, with 10 bases left between them. This CDR3 comprises 16 residues. As DNA, the CDR3 is TGTGCCAGCAGTTTAGGGGGCCCCACTGGGGCCAACGTCCTGACTTTC. Translated, it gives CASSLGGPTGANVLTF.

This clone was found a few times. The chain recombines TRBV6-5 with TRBJ1-1, with D maybe TRBD1 (6 bases). Trimming stripped 6 bases from V and 0 bases from J, with 11 bases between. Per the germline V gene, CDR1 is MNHEY and CDR2 is SVGAGI. The CDR3 covers 14 residues. The CDR3 loop reads CASSDDRMNTEAFF. The CDR3 region has the DNA TGTGCCAGCAGCGACGACAGGATGAACACTGAAGCTTTCTTT.

This clone has a handful of counts. This chain joins TRBV11-2 and TRBJ2-5; D gene ambiguous. CDR3 length: 11 amino acids. The V end lost 5 bases, the J end lost 5 bases, and 6 bases lay between the germline ends. Germline CDR1 is SGHAT and CDR2 is FQNNGV. For the CDR3, the DNA is TGTGCCAGCAGCACCGGGGAGACCCAGTACTTC. Translation: CASSTGETQYF.

The J gene is TRBJ2-2, the V gene TRBV2; D might be TRBD1 (6 bases). The V gene lost 6 bases and the J gene lost 0 bases, with 11 bases spanning the gap. Germline CDR1 and CDR2: SNHLY and FYNNEI. The CDR3 has 15 residues. The CDR3: CASSHGTTNTGELFF. The CDR3 nucleotides are TGTGCCAGCAGCCATGGGACAACGAACACCGGGGAGCTGTTTTTT.

The CDR3 loop reads CASSQERSVTDTQYF. The DNA for the CDR3 is TGTGCCAGCAGCCAAGAAAGATCGGTCACAGATACGCAGTATTTT. V is TRBV4-2 and J is TRBJ2-3; D unclear. V was trimmed by 0 bases and J by 2 bases, leaving 9 bases between them. CDR1 and CDR2 from the germline V gene are LGHNA and YNFKEQ. The CDR3 length is 15 residues.

This clone was observed a few times. V usage is TRBV28 and J usage is TRBJ2-7, with TRBD1 as a possible D gene (6 bases). This CDR3 comprises 15 residues. Trimming left V 6 bases short and J 2 bases short, with 17 bases between. Germline V gene lookup returns CDR1 MDHEN and CDR2 SYDVKM. CDR3 coding DNA: TGTGCCAGCAGCCTCTCTGCCGGACAGACCTACGAGCAGTACTTC. Protein: CASSLSAGQTYEQYF.

This sequence joins TRBV7-2 and TRBJ1-2; D is uncertain. Germline lookup yields CDR1 SGHTA and CDR2 FQGNSA. V lost 1 base and J 2 bases, leaving 8 bases between the germline ends. The CDR3 extends over 14 amino acids. The CDR3 is CASSLDTGNYGYTF. The DNA of the CDR3 is TGTGCCAGCAGCTTAGATACGGGGAACTATGGCTACACCTTC.

The genes are TRBV5-1 and TRBJ2-6; TRBD1 agrees at 7 bases. The CDR3 has 17 residues. In germline, CDR1 is SGHRS, CDR2 YFSETQ. J lost 1 base, V lost 0 bases, and 4 bases had no gene match. The CDR3 region is CASSLAGQVSGANVLTF. In DNA form, the CDR3 reads TGCGCCAGCAGCTTGGCTGGACAGGTTTCTGGGGCCAACGTCCTGACTTTC.

This clone was seen a few times. The chain carries TRBV30 and TRBJ2-3, with 8 bases identical to TRBD2. The CDR3 is made up of 12 amino acids. Looked up from germline, CDR1 is GTSNPN and CDR2 is SVGIG (reference sequence). Unmatched junction bases numbered 10, after V lost 3 bases and J lost 14 bases. The CDR3 protein is CAWSLRGTRPYF. The CDR3 DNA reads TGTGCCTGGAGCCTAAGGGGGACTAGACCGTATTTT. Supplemented by reference TRBV30 and TRBJ2-3, the full variable domain reads SQTIHQWPATLVQPVGSPLSLECTVEGTSNPNLYWYRQAAGRGLQLLFYSVGIGQISSEVPQNLSASRPQDRQFILSSKKLLLSDSGFYLCAWSLRGTRPYFGPGTRLTVL.

The chain employs TRBV7-9 and TRBJ2-6; D ambiguous. From germline, CDR1 is SEHNR and CDR2 FQNEAQ (reference sequence). This CDR3 spans 19 amino acids. The germline V and J ends were trimmed by 4 bases and 0 bases, with 19 bases remaining between them. This chain's CDR3 is CASSSQPLLLSSGANVLTF. The CDR3 DNA reads as TGTGCCAGCAGCTCCCAACCGCTGTTGCTGAGCTCTGGGGCCAACGTCCTGACTTTC.

This clone occurred a few times. The chain uses TRBV7-6 and TRBJ2-2; D perhaps matches TRBD1 (7 bases). Germline V lookup: CDR1 SGHVS, CDR2 FNYEAQ. The CDR3 runs 15 residues. V was clipped by 8 bases and J by 0 bases, with 13 bases between them. The CDR3 protein is CASGGDRTNTGELFF. In DNA form, the CDR3 reads TGTGCCAGCGGAGGGGACAGAACGAACACCGGGGAGCTGTTTTTT. The full variable domain, completed using reference TRBV7-6 and TRBJ2-2, is GAGVSQSPRYKVTKRGQDVALRCDPISGHVSLYWYRQALGQGPEFLTYFNYEAQQDKSGLPNDRFSAERPEGSISTLTIQRTEQRDSAMYRCASGGDRTNTGELFFGEGSRLTVL.

This clone occurred a few times. The rearrangement links TRBV10-3 to TRBJ2-1, with a weak D call TRBD2 (6 bases). CDR3 length equals 15 residues. V shed 10 bases and J shed 0 bases, with 16 bases lying between them. Germline V gene sequence: CDR1 ENHRY, CDR2 SYGVKD. CDR3 residues: CASIPGLNSYNEQFF. In DNA form, the CDR3 reads TGTGCCAGTATCCCGGGACTTAACTCCTACAATGAGCAGTTCTTC.

The V and J genes are TRBV2 and TRBJ2-2; 7 positions agree with TRBD1. The V and J ends lost 7 bases and 2 bases, in that order; junction bases with no gene match: 4. The CDR3 sequence is 14 residues long. Germline CDR1 SNHLY, CDR2 FYNNEI. The CDR3 DNA sequence: TGTGCCAGCATGGACAGGATTAACACCGGGGAGCTGTTTTTT. This sequence encodes CASMDRINTGELFF.

The sample holds many counts of this clone. The chain employs TRBV4-1 and TRBJ2-1; a weak D match, TRBD2 (6 bases). Germline CDR1 MGHRA, CDR2 YSYEKL. This CDR3 comprises 13 residues. With 0 bases removed from V and 13 bases from J, the gap between germline ends came to 13 bases. CDR3 nucleotide sequence: TGCGCCAGCAGCCAAGATCGCGAGCGGGCCCAGTTCTTC. It encodes CASSQDRERAQFF.

This clone came up a few times. The chain combines TRBV4-2 with TRBJ1-5; possible D gene TRBD1, 5 bases. Trimming removed 4 bases from V and 0 bases from J, with 10 bases in between. This CDR3 is 15 amino acids long. Per the germline V gene, CDR1 is LGHNA and CDR2 is YNFKEQ. The chain's CDR3 is CASSRMTDSNQPQHF. CDR3 sequence (DNA): TGTGCCAGCAGCCGAATGACAGATAGCAATCAGCCCCAGCATTTT.

In its sample, this clone was seen a few times. The rearrangement links TRBV5-1 to TRBJ2-2; 9 positions agree with TRBD1. The CDR3 has 18 residues. CDR1 is SGHRS and CDR2 is YFSETQ in the germline V gene. With V trimmed by 5 bases and J by 5 bases, 16 bases remained unmatched. CDR3 sequence reads: CASRPGQGASERTGELFF. DNA for the CDR3: TGCGCCAGCAGGCCGGGACAGGGAGCTTCCGAGAGGACCGGGGAGCTGTTTTTT. Variable domain in full (rest from reference TRBV5-1 and TRBJ2-2): KAGVTQTPRYLIKTRGQQVTLSCSPISGHRSVSWYQQTPGQGLQFLFEYFSETQRNKGNFPGRFSGRQFSNSRSEMNVSTLELGDSALYLCASRPGQGASERTGELFFGEGSRLTVL.

This clone was detected a few times. The chain carries TRBV2 and TRBJ2-2; 15 bases map to TRBD2. In germline, CDR1 is SNHLY, CDR2 FYNNEI. V lost 5 bases to trimming and J lost 7 bases; unmatched junction nucleotides: 2. There are 15 residues in the CDR3. CDR3 nucleotide sequence: TGTGCCAGCAGTCCGGGACTAGCGGGGGGCGGGGAGCTGTTTTTT. Amino acid sequence: CASSPGLAGGGELFF.